This is a list of T cell receptor beta chains from one sample in a study of shared clonotypes between healthy human individuals. Repertoires were generated with immunoSEQ multiplex PCR, while TCRdb's copy carries only in-frame clones and drops some. The table records approximately 500,000 clones, more than 65% of them present only once. What was sequenced was PBMCs. The receptors were gathered from a woman aged 40-49 years in good health. Some clones in this sample may be carry-over from other donors' samples. CDR3s include the opening cysteine and the closing phenylalanine or tryptophan. D genes are given only for firm matches. Expanded clones are given a class, and other clones once, few, many or no size at all.

V,J,D,size,CDR3,DNA
TRBV13,TRBJ1-3,TRBD1,NA,CASSLGDRGGNTIYF,TGTGCCAGCAGCTTAGGGGACAGGGGAGGAAACACCATATATTTT
TRBV7-2,TRBJ2-1,NA,NA,CASSLVAGQNNEQFF,TGTGCCAGCAGCTTAGTAGCAGGACAAAACAATGAGCAGTTCTTC
TRBV9,TRBJ1-5,NA,NA,CASSPLKGAYYQPQHF,TGTGCCAGCAGCCCCCTCAAAGGGGCCTATTATCAGCCCCAGCATTTT
TRBV11-2,TRBJ2-7,NA,NA,CASSQSLDEQYF,TGTGCCAGCAGCCAGTCCCTGGACGAGCAGTACTTC
TRBV11-1,TRBJ2-5,TRBD1,NA,CASSSDRQETQYF,TGTGCCAGCAGCTCGGACAGGCAAGAGACCCAGTACTTC
TRBV27,TRBJ1-5,TRBD1,NA,CASSPQGPPSNQPQHF,TGTGCCAGCAGCCCACAGGGGCCCCCTAGCAATCAGCCCCAGCATTTT
TRBV7-9,TRBJ2-7,NA,NA,CASSTSRTKSPYEQYF,TGTGCCAGCAGCACAAGCAGGACAAAGTCGCCCTACGAGCAGTACTTC
TRBV2,TRBJ2-6,TRBD1,NA,CATAGGQGAANVLTF,TGTGCCACCGCAGGGGGGCAGGGGGCGGCCAACGTCCTGACTTTC
TRBV9,TRBJ2-5,NA,NA,CARPGRRRETQYF,TGTGCCAGACCGGGACGGAGGCGGGAGACCCAGTACTTC
TRBV5-1,TRBJ1-1,TRBD1,NA,CASSLSTGGVTEAFF,TGCGCCAGCAGCCTATCGACAGGGGGCGTCACTGAAGCTTTCTTT
TRBV18,TRBJ2-7,NA,NA,CASSSAQGSYEQYF,TGTGCCAGCTCTTCCGCCCAAGGCAGCTACGAGCAGTACTTC
TRBV7-9,TRBJ1-4,NA,NA,CASSLYEKLFF,TGTGCCAGCAGCCTCTATGAAAAACTGTTTTTT
TRBV6-1,TRBJ1-1,NA,NA,CASRFQGNTEAFF,TGTGCCAGCAGATTTCAGGGGAACACTGAAGCTTTCTTT
TRBV2,TRBJ2-6,TRBD1,NA,CASKDRQISGANVLTF,TGTGCCAGCAAGGACAGGCAGATCTCTGGGGCCAACGTCCTGACTTTC
TRBV5-4,TRBJ2-1,TRBD2,NA,CASSSPAISGNNEQFF,TGTGCCAGCAGCTCCCCAGCTATTAGCGGGAACAATGAGCAGTTCTTC
TRBV28,TRBJ1-1,NA,NA,CASSLMGTWFTEAFF,TGTGCCAGCAGTTTAATGGGGACGTGGTTTACTGAAGCTTTCTTT
TRBV5-1,TRBJ1-1,NA,few,CASSLGPAYRTEAFF,TGCGCCAGCAGCTTGGGGCCAGCCTACCGCACTGAAGCTTTCTTT
TRBV2,TRBJ2-7,NA,NA,CAQRDRGYEQYF,TGTGCCCAGCGAGACAGAGGCTACGAGCAGTACTTC
TRBV15,TRBJ2-2,NA,NA,CATSRDTGELFF,TGTGCCACCAGCCGTGACACCGGGGAGCTGTTTTTT
TRBV4-3,TRBJ1-4,TRBD1,few,CASSPDRVGTNEKLFF,TGCGCCAGCAGCCCTGACAGGGTAGGGACTAATGAAAAACTGTTTTTT
TRBV5-4,TRBJ2-3,TRBD2,NA,CASSLVGGADTQYF,TGTGCCAGCAGCTTGGTTGGGGGGGCAGATACGCAGTATTTT
TRBV5-4,TRBJ2-1,NA,NA,CAIGQSSYNEQFF,TGTGCCATCGGACAGAGCTCCTACAATGAGCAGTTCTTC
TRBV9,TRBJ2-7,NA,NA,CASSPSGGAYEQYF,TGTGCCAGCAGCCCATCTGGCGGAGCCTACGAGCAGTACTTC
TRBV9,TRBJ1-3,NA,once,CASSGSGPGNTIYF,TGTGCCAGCAGCGGTAGTGGCCCGGGAAACACCATATATTTT